The next 26 T cell receptor beta chains were all read from a single sample in a study of shared clonotypes between healthy human individuals. Profiling relied on immunoSEQ multiplex PCR, and the TCRdb table lists in-frame clones only, not all of them. The sample has about 2.1 million clones; about 93% are singletons. In the naive CD8 group, cells lacked CD45RO and were positively selected for CCR7, so terminally differentiated effector memory CD45RA+ cells were left out. Sample: naive CD8+ T cells from PBMCs. Source of these receptors: a man aged 18 to 29 in good health. Some clones in this sample may be carry-over from other donors' samples.

Comments on this clone: Other DNA sequences in the same sample also yield this CDR3. J is TRBJ1-5 and V is TRBV7-9; a possible D gene is TRBD1 (5 bases). Germline V gene data show CDR1 as SEHNR and CDR2 as FQNEAQ (reference sequence). This CDR3 has 14 residues. V was pared by 5 bases and J by 1 base, with 9 bases between. CDR3 DNA: TGTGCCAGCAGCCCAAGGGACAGCAATCAGCCCCAGCATTTT. It translates to CASSPRDSNQPQHF.

The chain uses TRBV30 and TRBJ2-1; the D is unclear. The germline V gene has CDR1 GTSNPN and CDR2 SVGIG (reference sequence). This CDR3 is built from 14 residues. V lost 2 bases and J lost 1, with 9 bases in between. The CDR3 bases are TGTGCCTGGAGTAAGGGCCATTCCTACAATGAGCAGTTCTTC. Its translation is CAWSKGHSYNEQFF.

The chain employs TRBV28 and TRBJ1-5; TRBD1 is a possible D gene (5 bases). The CDR3 has 17 amino acids. Per germline, CDR1 MDHEN and CDR2 SYDVKM. V lost 3 bases and J 5 bases, leaving 20 bases between the germline ends. Written as DNA, the CDR3 is TGTGCCAGCAGTTTTATATTCGGGACCCTTGTGGATCAGCCCCAGCATTTT. Encoded protein: CASSFIFGTLVDQPQHF.

The V and J genes are TRBV15 and TRBJ2-4; TRBD2 agrees at 8 bases. The CDR3 runs 17 residues. Per germline, CDR1 LNHNV and CDR2 YYDKDF (reference sequence). J lost 8 bases, V lost 1 base, and 13 bases had no gene match. CDR3 amino acids: CATSRGPPGSGSDIQYF. The CDR3 bases are TGTGCCACCAGCAGAGGCCCCCCGGGGAGCGGGAGTGACATTCAGTACTTC. The full variable domain, rest sourced from reference TRBV15 and TRBJ2-4, is DAMVIQNPRYQVTQFGKPVTLSCSQTLNHNVMYWYQQKSSQAPKLLFHYYDKDFNNEADTPDNFQSRRPNTSFCFLDIRSPGLGDTAMYLCATSRGPPGSGSDIQYFGAGTRLSVL.

The chain links TRBV29-1 to TRBJ2-4, with 7 bases matching TRBD2. The V gene's germline CDR1 is SQVTM and CDR2 ANQGSEA. The CDR3 sequence is 13 residues long. The V gene end was trimmed by 3 bases and the J gene end by 1 base; junction bases not matched to a gene: 0. The chain's CDR3 is CSVDGGAKNIQYF. The CDR3 nucleotides read TGCAGCGTTGACGGGGGGGCCAAAAACATTCAGTACTTC.

V is TRBV6-5 and J is TRBJ2-1; no definite D call. The CDR3 spans 15 residues. Germline values: CDR1 MNHEY, CDR2 SVGAGI. Trimming shortened V by 8 bases and J by 5 bases, and 19 bases separated the two germline ends. The CDR3 sequence: CASSTSYTDHNEQFF. The CDR3 nucleotides read TGTGCCAGCTCTACCTCGTACACCGACCACAATGAGCAGTTCTTC.

The chain has TRBV27 and TRBJ2-4; the D gene is possibly TRBD2 (5 bases). Looked up from germline, CDR1 is MNHEY and CDR2 is SMNVEV (reference sequence). Trimming shortened V by 6 bases and J by 4 bases, and 22 bases separated the two germline ends. The length of the CDR3 is 17 residues. CDR3 amino acids: CASSSQRRGNLKNIQYF. The CDR3 nucleotides are TGTGCCAGCAGCTCCCAACGACGGGGTAATTTAAAAAACATTCAGTACTTC.

The V and J genes are TRBV5-6 and TRBJ1-5, with 9 bases fitting TRBD1. Germline V CDR1 and CDR2: SGHDT, YYEEEE. The CDR3 extends over 15 amino acids. Trimming removed 2 bases from V and 7 bases from J; junction bases left unmatched: 7. Written as DNA, the CDR3 is TGTGCCAGCAGCTTTGCGGGGACAGGGAGGCAGCCCCAGCATTTT. Protein: CASSFAGTGRQPQHF.

This rearrangement joins TRBV4-2 to TRBJ2-7; 8 bases agree with TRBD2. Germline trimming cut 1 base from V and 2 bases from J; bases unmatched to any gene: 1. The V gene's germline CDR1 is LGHNA and CDR2 YNFKEQ. The CDR3 sequence is 14 residues long. CDR3 region: CASSQGTSTYEQYF. The CDR3 DNA reads TGTGCCAGCAGCCAAGGGACTAGCACCTACGAGCAGTACTTC.

The chain is built from TRBV7-9 and TRBJ2-7, with 7 bases that match TRBD1. The junction had 5 bases not matched to a gene; V was cut back by 3 bases and J by 3 bases. CDR3 length equals 14 residues. The germline V gene encodes CDR1 SEHNR and CDR2 FQNEAQ (reference sequence). The CDR3 DNA reads as TGTGCCAGCAGCTTTGGGACAGCGATCTACGAGCAGTACTTC. This codes for CASSFGTAIYEQYF.

The chain employs TRBV10-3 and TRBJ2-5; 7 nucleotides align to TRBD2. The CDR3 is 13 amino acids. Germline CDR1 is ENHRY and CDR2 is SYGVKD. V trimming: 10 bases; J trimming: 8 bases; junction bases outside the gene matches: 13. CDR3 region: CATGDTSALTQYF. DNA of the CDR3: TGTGCCACCGGTGACACTAGCGCGCTAACCCAGTACTTC.

The chain is built from TRBV9 and TRBJ1-1; 11 positions agree with TRBD1. CDR3 size: 15 residues. V trimming: 3 bases; J trimming: 6 bases; junction bases outside the gene matches: 7. The V gene's germline CDR1 is SGDLS and CDR2 YYNGEE. The CDR3 reads CASSETGTGGSEAFF. For the CDR3, the DNA is TGTGCCAGCAGCGAGACCGGGACAGGGGGTTCTGAAGCTTTCTTT. Variable domain in full (rest from reference TRBV9 and TRBJ1-1): DSGVTQTPKHLITATGQRVTLRCSPRSGDLSVYWYQQSLDQGLQFLIQYYNGEERAKGNILERFSAQQFPDLHSELNLSSLELGDSALYFCASSETGTGGSEAFFGQGTRLTVV.

The chain employs TRBV5-1 and TRBJ2-7; TRBD2 aligns across 16 bases. The CDR3 sequence is 19 residues long. The germline V gene has CDR1 SGHRS and CDR2 YFSETQ. V shed 6 bases and J 4 bases; nucleotides not matched to a gene: 16. The CDR3 region is CASNPHPGTSGRAAYEQYF. In nucleotides, the CDR3 is TGCGCCAGCAACCCACACCCCGGGACTAGCGGGAGGGCCGCTTACGAGCAGTACTTC.

Worth noting for this clone: The same CDR3 is also encoded by other DNA sequences in this sample. The genes are TRBV9 and TRBJ2-1; a weak D match, TRBD2 (5 bases). Trimming left V 2 bases short and J 0 bases short, with 6 bases between. Germline CDR1 is SGDLS and CDR2 is YYNGEE. This CDR3 is built from 14 residues. The CDR3 loop reads CASSVSDSYNEQFF. CDR3 in DNA: TGTGCCAGCAGCGTTAGCGACTCCTACAATGAGCAGTTCTTC.

The chain couples TRBV5-1 to TRBJ1-3; the D is unclear. From germline, CDR1 is SGHRS and CDR2 YFSETQ. The CDR3 spans 14 residues. Trimming removed 0 bases at V and 1 base at J, with 5 bases between. The CDR3 DNA sequence: TGCGCCAGCAGCTTGGGAATATCTGGAAACACCATATATTTT. Amino acids: CASSLGISGNTIYF. Together with reference TRBV5-1 and TRBJ1-3, the CDR3 gives the full variable domain: KAGVTQTPRYLIKTRGQQVTLSCSPISGHRSVSWYQQTPGQGLQFLFEYFSETQRNKGNFPGRFSGRQFSNSRSEMNVSTLELGDSALYLCASSLGISGNTIYFGEGSWLTVV.

The rearrangement uses TRBV6-5 and TRBJ2-2; D ambiguous. Germline assignment: CDR1 MNHEY and CDR2 SVGAGI. With 2 bases removed from V and 6 bases from J, the gap between germline ends came to 10 bases. This CDR3 contains 14 residues. In DNA, the CDR3 is TGTGCCAGCAGTTACGGGTTGGGTGCCGGGGAGCTGTTTTTT. This encodes CASSYGLGAGELFF.

This chain connects TRBV19 to TRBJ2-3; 8 bases agree with TRBD2. The CDR3 has 15 amino acids. Germline loops: CDR1 LNHDA, CDR2 SQIVND (reference sequence). Germline trimming cut 5 bases from V and 2 bases from J; bases unmatched to any gene: 6. CDR3 loop: CASSVIAGLTDTQYF. The DNA of the CDR3 is TGTGCCAGTAGTGTGATAGCGGGACTCACAGATACGCAGTATTTT.

About this clone itself: The same CDR3 is also encoded by other DNA sequences in this sample. The chain couples TRBV7-9 to TRBJ2-2, with D hard to call. Germline V gene sequence: CDR1 SEHNR, CDR2 FQNEAQ (reference sequence). V gave up 4 bases and J gave up 1 base, with 4 bases separating them. The CDR3 extends over 13 amino acids. This CDR3 reads CASSSENTGELFF. DNA for the CDR3: TGTGCCAGCAGCTCGGAGAACACCGGGGAGCTGTTTTTT.

V and J are TRBV9 and TRBJ1-1; D is unresolved. The germline gives CDR1 SGDLS, CDR2 YYNGEE. There are 14 residues in the CDR3. Trimming cost V 4 bases and J 0 bases, with 10 bases left between them. The CDR3 region has the DNA TGTGCCAGCAGCCCCAACGACATGAACACTGAAGCTTTCTTT. Its protein is CASSPNDMNTEAFF.

The CDR3 DNA is TGTGCCAGCAGTGTCGGGAACTACGAGCAGTACTTC. Its protein is CASSVGNYEQYF. The chain uses TRBV7-9 and TRBJ2-7; a weak D match, TRBD2 (5 bases). There are 12 residues in the CDR3. Trimming left V 6 bases short and J 3 bases short, with 9 bases between. Germline loops: CDR1 SEHNR, CDR2 FQNEAQ (reference sequence).

The chain links TRBV19 to TRBJ1-5, with 7 bases lining up with TRBD1. Germline V gene data show CDR1 as LNHDA and CDR2 as SQIVND (reference sequence). J was trimmed by 5 bases and V by 2 bases; bases with no gene match: 6. The CDR3 has 15 amino acids. Written as DNA, the CDR3 is TGTGCCAGTAGTATAATTCGGGACAGCGATCAGCCCCAGCATTTT. Protein sequence: CASSIIRDSDQPQHF.

This chain connects TRBV9 to TRBJ2-3; 9 bases are a match to TRBD2. The J segment lost 0 bases and the V segment lost 3 bases, leaving 20 bases of the junction unmatched. The CDR3 runs to 21 residues. In germline, CDR1 is SGDLS, CDR2 YYNGEE. The CDR3 DNA follows: TGTGCCAGCAGCGGATCGACTTTTGTGCCTACGACTAGCGGAAGCACAGATACGCAGTATTTT. Its translation: CASSGSTFVPTTSGSTDTQYF.

The CDR3, as DNA: TGTGCCAGCATGGGTCAGGTCTACGAGCAGTACTTC. This gives the protein CASMGQVYEQYF. The rearrangement links TRBV25-1 to TRBJ2-7, with D uncertain. V was clipped by 7 bases and J by 3 bases, with 10 bases between them. Germline V gene sequence: CDR1 MGHDK, CDR2 SYGVNS. The CDR3 loop spans 12 amino acids.

The chain uses TRBV19 and TRBJ1-2; TRBD1 is a possible D gene (5 bases). Germline-derived CDR1 and CDR2 are LNHDA and SQIVND (reference sequence). The CDR3 contains 14 residues. Trimming shortened V by 5 bases and J by 8 bases, and 18 bases separated the two germline ends. CDR3 nucleotide sequence: TGTGCCAGTAGTCCCTTCGGGGACTGGGGCGGCTACACCTTC. It yields the protein CASSPFGDWGGYTF. The whole variable domain, filled in from reference TRBV19 and TRBJ1-2, reads DGGITQSPKYLFRKEGQNVTLSCEQNLNHDAMYWYRQDPGQGLRLIYYSQIVNDFQKGDIAEGYSVSREKKESFPLTVTSAQKNPTAFYLCASSPFGDWGGYTFGSGTRLTVV.

The chain has TRBV13 and TRBJ2-1; possibly TRBD1 for D (7 bases). Germline assignment: CDR1 PRHDT and CDR2 FYEKMQ (reference sequence). The CDR3 loop spans 15 amino acids. V was trimmed by 5 bases and J by 6 bases, leaving 17 bases between them. CDR3 DNA: TGTGCCAGCAGCCTCGGACCAGGGGGACTCAATGAGCAGTTCTTC. Translation gives CASSLGPGGLNEQFF.

The count of this clone is one. The J gene is TRBJ2-7, the V gene TRBV27, with D tentatively TRBD1 or TRBD2 (5 bases each). The CDR3 runs to 16 residues. Looked up from germline, CDR1 is MNHEY and CDR2 is SMNVEV (reference sequence). Trimming stripped 4 bases from V and 2 bases from J, with 18 bases between. Written as DNA, the CDR3 is TGTGCCAGCAGTTCCTTGCCGGGACCTATAGCCTACGAGCAGTACTTC. Translating gives CASSSLPGPIAYEQYF.